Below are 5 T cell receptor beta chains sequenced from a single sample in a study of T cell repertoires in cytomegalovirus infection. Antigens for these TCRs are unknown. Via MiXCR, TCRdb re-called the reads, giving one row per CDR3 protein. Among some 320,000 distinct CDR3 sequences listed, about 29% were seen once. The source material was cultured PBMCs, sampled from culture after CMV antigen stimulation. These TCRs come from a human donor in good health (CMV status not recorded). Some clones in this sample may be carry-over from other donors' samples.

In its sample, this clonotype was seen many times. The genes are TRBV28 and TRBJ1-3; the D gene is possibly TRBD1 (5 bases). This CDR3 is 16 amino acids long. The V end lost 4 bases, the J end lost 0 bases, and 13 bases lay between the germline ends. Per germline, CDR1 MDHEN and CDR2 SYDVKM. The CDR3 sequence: CASSSPGTDSGNTIYF. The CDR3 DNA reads TGTGCCAGCAGTTCACCGGGGACGGACTCTGGAAACACCATATATTTT.

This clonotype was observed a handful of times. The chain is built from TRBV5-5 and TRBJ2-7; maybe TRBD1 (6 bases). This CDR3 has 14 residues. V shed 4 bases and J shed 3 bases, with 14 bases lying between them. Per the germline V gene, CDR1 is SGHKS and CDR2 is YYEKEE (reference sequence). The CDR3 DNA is TGTGCCAGCAGCCTACAGGGTGGAGACTACGAGCAGTACTTC. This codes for CASSLQGGDYEQYF.

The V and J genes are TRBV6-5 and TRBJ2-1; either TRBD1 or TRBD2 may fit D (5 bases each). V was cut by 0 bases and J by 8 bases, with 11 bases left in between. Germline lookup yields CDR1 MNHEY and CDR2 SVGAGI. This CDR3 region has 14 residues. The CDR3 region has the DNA TGTGCCAGCAGTTACTCGGGGGATTTCGATGAGCAGTTCTTC. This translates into CASSYSGDFDEQFF.

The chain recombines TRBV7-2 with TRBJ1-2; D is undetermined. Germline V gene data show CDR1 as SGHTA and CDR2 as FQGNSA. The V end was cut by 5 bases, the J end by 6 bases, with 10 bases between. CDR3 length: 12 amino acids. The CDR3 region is CASSLPLNGYTF. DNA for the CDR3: TGTGCCAGCAGCCTCCCACTAAATGGCTACACCTTC.

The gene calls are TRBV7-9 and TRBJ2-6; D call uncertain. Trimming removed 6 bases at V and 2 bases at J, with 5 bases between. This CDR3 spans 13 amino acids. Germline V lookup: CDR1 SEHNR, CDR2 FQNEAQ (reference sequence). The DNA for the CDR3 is TGTGCCAGCAGTCAGACTGGGGCCAACGTCCTGACTTTC. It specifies CASSQTGANVLTF.